The clone carrying this T cell receptor (beta chain) was counted a few times. As it was prepared, the TCRbeta library received unique molecular identifiers. TCRdb reprocessed the PCR reads with MiXCR, giving one entry per CDR3 protein. This sample has about 500,000 distinct CDR3 sequences, with about 30% found just once. This entry is derived from a study of T-cell reconstitution after alpha-beta-depleted transplantation in children. Germline values: CDR1 SGHTA, CDR2 FQGNSA. The V gene end was trimmed by 2 bases and the J gene end by 5 bases; junction bases not matched to a gene: 6. This CDR3 comprises 15 residues.

V gene TRBV7-2 combines with J gene TRBJ2-5, with 9 bases that match TRBD2. The receptor's source is a human donor who donated a stem cell graft to a child with aplastic anemia. The specimen was PBMCs from the stem cell graft donor, collected from the stem cell graft. CDR3 sequence (DNA): TGTGCCAGCAGCTTATTAGCGGGAGAGTGGGAGACCCAGTACTTC. It is translated as CASSLLAGEWETQYF. The variable domain in full, completed from reference TRBV7-2 and TRBJ2-5, reads GAGVSQSPSNKVTEKGKDVELRCDPISGHTALYWYRQSLGQGLEFLIYFQGNSAPDKSGLPSDRFSAERTGGSVSTLTIQRTQQEDSAVYLCASSLLAGEWETQYFGPGTRLLVL.